These T cell receptor beta chains were read from a single sample in a study of T-cell reconstitution after alpha-beta-depleted transplantation in children. TCRdb used MiXCR to reprocess the PCR reads, holding one entry per CDR3 protein. The table records about 980,000 distinct CDR3 sequences, roughly 29% of them present only once. Sequenced material: PBMCs, mostly from graft donor cells, taken 360 days after TCRalphabeta/CD19-depleted stem cell transplant. The origin of the receptors is a boy in the first two years of life who had a stem cell transplant for SCID, so the T cells may come from the graft donor. Both conserved end residues are part of each CDR3. A D gene is named only where the DNA matches it firmly. Clone size is not always given. Where it is, it says once, few, many or a class for expanded clones.

v_call	d_call	clone_size	j_call	cdr3_nt	cdr3_aa
TRBV6-2/TRBV6-3	-	few	TRBJ2-5	TGTGCCAGCACCGCGGACTGGCCCCAAGAGACCCAGTACTTC	CASTADWPQETQYF
TRBV28	TRBD2	few	TRBJ2-7	TGTGCCAGCAGTCTATTTGGACTAGCGGGGGCCTACGAGCAGTACTTC	CASSLFGLAGAYEQYF
TRBV29-1	-	-	TRBJ2-2	TGCAGCGTTGGCGCCAAGCGATCGAGCGGGGAGCTGTTTTTT	CSVGAKRSSGELFF
TRBV3-1	TRBD2	-	TRBJ2-7	TGTGCCAGCAGCCAACACCTACTAGCGGGGGCCGGCCACGAGCAGTACTTC	CASSQHLLAGAGHEQYF
TRBV7-6	-	few	TRBJ2-5	TGTGCCAGCAGCTTAGGCCGGGTCGGGGAGACCCAGTACTTC	CASSLGRVGETQYF
TRBV9	TRBD2	-	TRBJ2-1	TGTGCCAGCAGCCGAGGACTAGCGGGGGGCAACTCCTACAATGAGCAGTTCTTC	CASSRGLAGGNSYNEQFF
TRBV29-1	-	few	TRBJ2-2	TGCAGCGTTGAAACTAGTTATGGCACCGGGGAGCTGTTTTTT	CSVETSYGTGELFF
TRBV7-6	TRBD1	few	TRBJ1-1	TGTGCCAGCAGCTTAGGCTACAGGGGTTCTGACACTGAAGCTTTCTTT	CASSLGYRGSDTEAFF
TRBV29-1	TRBD1	-	TRBJ1-6	TGCAGCGTCCGGACAGGGAACTATAATTCACCCCTCCACTTT	CSVRTGNYNSPLHF
TRBV24-1	-	-	TRBJ2-5	TGTGCCACCAGTGAAAGGGGCGGGGAGACCCAGTACTTC	CATSERGGETQYF
TRBV4-3	TRBD1	-	TRBJ1-2	TGCGCCAGCAGCCCACATTTCAGGGGGTCGTATGGCTACACCTTC	CASSPHFRGSYGYTF
TRBV29-1	-	-	TRBJ2-7	TGCAGCGTCGGAGAGCAGGGCCTCTCCTACGAGCAGTACTTC	CSVGEQGLSYEQYF
TRBV6-2/TRBV6-3	-	-	TRBJ2-1	TGTGCCAGCAGTTACCCAGGACCGACCGAGCAGTTCTTC	CASSYPGPTEQFF
TRBV5-1	-	-	TRBJ2-3	TGCGCCAGCAGCTTAATTGGACCTAGCACAGATACGCAGTATTTT	CASSLIGPSTDTQYF
TRBV5-1	-	-	TRBJ2-1	TGCGCCAGCAGCTTGGGAATAGGGCCCTACAATGAGCAGTTCTTC	CASSLGIGPYNEQFF
TRBV5-5	-	few	TRBJ1-1	TGTGCCAGCAGCCCCATCTTTTCCAGCAGCATGAACACTGAAGCTTTCTTT	CASSPIFSSSMNTEAFF
TRBV29-1	-	few	TRBJ1-2	TGCAGCGTTGAAAAGATATTCGTACAGGTCTATGGCTACACCTTC	CSVEKIFVQVYGYTF
TRBV6-2/TRBV6-3	-	-	TRBJ1-1	TGTGCCAGCAGTTACCACTGGAGAGGGTGGATGAACACTGAAGCTTTCTTT	CASSYHWRGWMNTEAFF
TRBV15	-	few	TRBJ2-5	TGTGCCACCAGCAGAGATAGTTTGAGGGGGGAGACCCAGTACTTC	CATSRDSLRGETQYF
TRBV9	TRBD1	-	TRBJ2-5	TGTGCCAGCAGCGTGGGAAAGGGACAGGTACAAGAGACCCAGTACTTC	CASSVGKGQVQETQYF
TRBV7-9	-	-	TRBJ2-5	TGTGCCAGCAGCTCTAGAGGGGGTTTTATAGGCGAGACCCAGTACTTC	CASSSRGGFIGETQYF
TRBV9	TRBD1	-	TRBJ1-1	TGTGCCAGCAGCATTATCACAGGGGGGAACACTGAAGCTTTCTTT	CASSIITGGNTEAFF
TRBV12-3/TRBV12-4	-	few	TRBJ2-3	TGTGCCAGCAGCCCCCCCGGGCGCAAAACAGATACGCAGTATTTT	CASSPPGRKTDTQYF
TRBV19	-	few	TRBJ2-1	TGTGCCAGTAGTATAGGGCCAAGCTCCTACAATGAGCAGTTCTTC	CASSIGPSSYNEQFF
TRBV7-6	-	-	TRBJ2-7	TGTGCCAGCAGCTTAGAGGTCGGGGCTCCCTTTCAGCTTTACGAGCAGTACTTC	CASSLEVGAPFQLYEQYF
TRBV7-6	-	few	TRBJ2-1	TGTGCCAGCAGCCGCAACTATGGATGGGGCAACAATGAGCAGTTCTTC	CASSRNYGWGNNEQFF
TRBV6-4	TRBD1	-	TRBJ2-5	TGTGCCAGCCGGCCGGGAAGGCAGGGGGCCCAAGAGACCCAGTACTTC	CASRPGRQGAQETQYF
TRBV6-1	-	-	TRBJ2-1	TGTGCCAGCAGTTGGGGGTTCGATGAGCAGTTCTTC	CASSWGFDEQFF
TRBV20-1	TRBD2	-	TRBJ2-5	TGCTGTGCTTTAAAGCCTAGTCGGGGGGGAGAGACCCAGTACTTC	CCALKPSRGGETQYF
TRBV4-2	TRBD1	few	TRBJ2-1	TGTGCCAGCAGCCAAGGCCTCCGGGACAGGGGCTTCAATGAGCAGTTCTTC	CASSQGLRDRGFNEQFF
TRBV7-2	-	-	TRBJ1-1	TGTGCCAGCAGCTTGGGGCCGCAAGACTCCGGAGGGGAAGCTTTCTTT	CASSLGPQDSGGEAFF
TRBV20-1	-	few	TRBJ2-2	TGCAGTGCTAGAGGAGGGATCACCGGGGAGCTGTTTTTT	CSARGGITGELFF
TRBV6-5	-	-	TRBJ2-5	TGTGCCAGCAGTTACGGACAGATCTTTCAAGAGACCCAGTACTTC	CASSYGQIFQETQYF
TRBV12-3/TRBV12-4	-	-	TRBJ1-5	TGTGCCAGCAGCAGGACAGCCCCAAATCAGCCCCAGCATTTT	CASSRTAPNQPQHF
TRBV2	-	-	TRBJ2-1	TGTGCCAGCAGTTTCATAAACAATGAGCAGTTCTTC	CASSFINNEQFF
TRBV20-1	-	-	TRBJ1-1	TGCAGTGCCCGAGGGGGGGACACTGAAGCTTTCTTT	CSARGGDTEAFF
TRBV20-1	-	-	TRBJ2-5	TGCAGTGCTGAGGGGACTTTCGTGACGGGGAACCAAGAGACCCAGTACTTC	CSAEGTFVTGNQETQYF
TRBV5-1	-	-	TRBJ2-7	TGCGCCAGCGGGACCGGGGCCTTGTCTGGGCAGTACTTC	CASGTGALSGQYF
TRBV27	-	many	TRBJ2-7	TGTGCCAGCAGTTTAATGGGGGAGCGCGAGCAGTACTTC	CASSLMGEREQYF
TRBV29-1	-	few	TRBJ2-3	TGCAGCGTTGATTGGGGCGGAAGGGAAGATACGCAGTATTTT	CSVDWGGREDTQYF
TRBV12-3/TRBV12-4	-	few	TRBJ2-3	TGTGCCAGCAGTTTGCCCGGGGGTCATACGCAGTATTTT	CASSLPGGHTQYF
TRBV6-5	-	many	TRBJ2-1	TGTGCCAGCAATAGGGGCGTAGGTGAGCAGTTCTTC	CASNRGVGEQFF
TRBV12-3/TRBV12-4	-	few	TRBJ2-2	TGTGCCAGCAGTTTTTCGGGGAGCCTGGGCACCGGGGAGCTGTTTTTT	CASSFSGSLGTGELFF
TRBV5-6	-	few	TRBJ1-2	TGTGCCAGCAGCTCTATACACCTATATGGCTACACCTTC	CASSSIHLYGYTF
TRBV27	-	-	TRBJ2-2	TGTGCCAGCAGTTTCTACCTTACCGGGGAGCTGTTTTTT	CASSFYLTGELFF
TRBV20-1	TRBD2	few	TRBJ2-3	TGCAGTGCTAGGGGACTAGCGGGGGGGCTCACAGATACGCAGTATTTT	CSARGLAGGLTDTQYF
TRBV28	TRBD1	few	TRBJ1-5	TGTGCCAGCAGTTTCAGGCGACAGGGAAGCAATCAGCCCCAGCATTTT	CASSFRRQGSNQPQHF
TRBV3-1	-	few	TRBJ2-5	TGTGCCAGCAGCCCCCCGTCGGGCCTAGCTAGAGAGACCCAGTACTTC	CASSPPSGLARETQYF
TRBV29-1	-	few	TRBJ1-1	TGCAGCTTCAACGGCCCCAGTTTGAACACTGAAGCTTTCTTT	CSFNGPSLNTEAFF
TRBV7-9	-	few	TRBJ2-1	TGTGCCAGCAGCCGAGGGCTGTCCAGCTCCTACAATGAGCAGTTCTTC	CASSRGLSSSYNEQFF
TRBV3-1	-	-	TRBJ1-1	TGTGCCAGCAGCCAAGAAAAAGGGGTCCCTCCTGAAGCTTTCTTT	CASSQEKGVPPEAFF
TRBV5-1	TRBD2	few	TRBJ2-3	TGCGCCAGCAGCTCCACGGGGGGACCAGATACGCAGTATTTT	CASSSTGGPDTQYF
TRBV29-1	TRBD1	many	TRBJ2-6	TGCAGCGTTGCCGACAGGGTCTCTGGGGCCAACGTCCTGACTTTC	CSVADRVSGANVLTF